The present T cell receptor (beta chain) was sequenced within a study of long-term antiretroviral therapy in people with HIV. Study at large: Samples from the earliest time points predate the 2015 immediate-ART recommendation by about a decade.

In regard to this clone: Its antigen is currently unknown.

Study-level findings and limits: Participants lacked recorded data on ART adherence, viral resistance or therapy changes.

Among participants with HIV, every one received treatment in the United States. Ahead of DNA extraction, samples held about 0.95-11 million cryopreserved PBMC each. Sequencing used immunoSEQ v3.0 at survey level. Clones were sequenced by immunoSEQ multiplex PCR, and TCRdb holds only the in-frame ones, with some missing. The repertoire holds some 16,000 clones, with around 83% as singletons. The CDR3 is made up of 13 amino acids. The V gene lost 5 bases and the J gene lost 2 bases, with 8 bases spanning the gap. Germline loops: CDR1 SGHAT, CDR2 FQNNGV. The sample consisted of unsorted PBMCs, taken 0.5 years after starting antiretroviral therapy. This TCR was recovered from a woman aged 35 to 49 with HIV. This chain links TRBV11-2 with TRBJ2-3; TRBD2 is a possible D gene (5 bases). CDR3 protein: CASSRTVTDTQYF. Here the CDR3 DNA reads TGTGCCAGCAGCCGGACTGTCACAGATACGCAGTATTTT.